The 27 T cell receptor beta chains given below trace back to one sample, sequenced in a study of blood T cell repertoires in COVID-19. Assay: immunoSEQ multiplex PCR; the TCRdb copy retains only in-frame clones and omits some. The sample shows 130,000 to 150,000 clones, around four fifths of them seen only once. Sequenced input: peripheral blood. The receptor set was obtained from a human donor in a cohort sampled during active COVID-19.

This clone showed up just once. This CDR3 reads CASLGTAEGNGYTF. The CDR3 bases are TGTGCCAGCTTAGGGACAGCAGAAGGAAATGGCTACACCTTC. The J gene is TRBJ1-2, the V gene TRBV2; 7 nucleotides agree with TRBD1. In germline, CDR1 is SNHLY, CDR2 FYNNEI. The junction had 12 bases not matched to a gene; V was cut back by 8 bases and J by 6 bases. The CDR3 covers 14 residues.

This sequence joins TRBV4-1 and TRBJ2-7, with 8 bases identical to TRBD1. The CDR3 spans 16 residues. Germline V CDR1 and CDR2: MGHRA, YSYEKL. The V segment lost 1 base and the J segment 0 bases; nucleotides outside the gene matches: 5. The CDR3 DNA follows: TGCGCCAGCAGCCAAGGGCCGGGACAGGCCTCCTACGAGCAGTACTTC. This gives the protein CASSQGPGQASYEQYF.

CDR3 protein: CASSVEADRGLPGNTIYF. The CDR3 DNA reads TGTGCCAGCAGCGTAGAGGCGGACAGGGGTCTTCCTGGAAACACCATATATTTT. This chain connects TRBV21-1 to TRBJ1-3; no check of the table's D call, TRBD1, against the DNA was made. TRBV21-1 is described as a pseudogene. The CDR3 runs 18 residues.

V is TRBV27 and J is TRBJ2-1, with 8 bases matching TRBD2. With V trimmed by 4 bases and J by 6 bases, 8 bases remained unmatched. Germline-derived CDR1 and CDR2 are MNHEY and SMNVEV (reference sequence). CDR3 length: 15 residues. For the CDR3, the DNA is TGTGCCAGCAGTTATTATAGCGGGGTCCGCAATGAGCAGTTCTTC. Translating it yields CASSYYSGVRNEQFF.

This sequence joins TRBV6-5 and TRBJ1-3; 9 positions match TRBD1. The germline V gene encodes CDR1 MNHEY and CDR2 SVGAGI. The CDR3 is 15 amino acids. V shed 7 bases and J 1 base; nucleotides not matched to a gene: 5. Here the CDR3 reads CASTLGTGSGNTIYF. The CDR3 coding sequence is TGTGCCAGCACCCTAGGGACAGGGTCTGGAAACACCATATATTTT.

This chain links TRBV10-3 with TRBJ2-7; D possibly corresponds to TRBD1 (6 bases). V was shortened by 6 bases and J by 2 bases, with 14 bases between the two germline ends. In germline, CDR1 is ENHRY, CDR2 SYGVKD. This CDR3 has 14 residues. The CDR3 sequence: CAIRSTGRPYEQYF. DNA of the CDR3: TGTGCCATCAGGAGTACAGGGCGGCCCTACGAGCAGTACTTC.

CDR3 sequence: CSVEPLTGPGNTIYF. The CDR3 nucleotides read TGCAGCGTTGAACCTTTGACAGGGCCTGGAAACACCATATATTTT. The J gene is TRBJ1-3, the V gene TRBV29-1; 7 bases fit TRBD1. V gave up 2 bases and J gave up 2 bases; unmatched junction bases: 6. The CDR3 consists of 15 residues. CDR1 and CDR2 from the germline V gene are SQVTM and ANQGSEA.

DNA for the CDR3: TGTGCTAGTGGTTTGGGAGACAGGGTGAACACTGAAGCTTTCTTT. Translating gives CASGLGDRVNTEAFF. The gene calls are TRBV12-5 and TRBJ1-1, with 7 bases aligning to TRBD1. V gave up 1 base and J gave up 0 bases; unmatched junction bases: 2. Germline V lookup: CDR1 LGHNT, CDR2 FRNRAP. This CDR3 spans 15 amino acids.

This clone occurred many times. CDR3 sequence reads: CASSLGSWNTEAFF. DNA for the CDR3: TGTGCCAGCAGCTTGGGCAGTTGGAACACTGAAGCTTTCTTT. The gene calls are TRBV7-9 and TRBJ1-1; D is unclear. V gave up 3 bases and J gave up 1 base, with 9 bases separating them. There are 14 residues in the CDR3. The germline CDR1 and CDR2 sequences are SEHNR and FQNEAQ (reference sequence).

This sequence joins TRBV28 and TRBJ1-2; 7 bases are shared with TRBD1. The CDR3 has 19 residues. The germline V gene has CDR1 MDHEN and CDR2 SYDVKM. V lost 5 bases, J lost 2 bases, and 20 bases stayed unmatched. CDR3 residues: CASSPPLSLLPTGNYGYTF. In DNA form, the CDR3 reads TGTGCCAGCAGTCCACCTCTTTCTTTGCTGCCGACAGGGAACTATGGCTACACCTTC.

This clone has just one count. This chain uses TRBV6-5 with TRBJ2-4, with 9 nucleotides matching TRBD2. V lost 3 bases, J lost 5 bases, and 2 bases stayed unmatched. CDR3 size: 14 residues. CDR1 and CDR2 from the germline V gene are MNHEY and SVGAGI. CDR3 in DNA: TGTGCCAGCAGTTATAGCGGGGGCCAAAACATTCAGTACTTC. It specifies CASSYSGGQNIQYF.

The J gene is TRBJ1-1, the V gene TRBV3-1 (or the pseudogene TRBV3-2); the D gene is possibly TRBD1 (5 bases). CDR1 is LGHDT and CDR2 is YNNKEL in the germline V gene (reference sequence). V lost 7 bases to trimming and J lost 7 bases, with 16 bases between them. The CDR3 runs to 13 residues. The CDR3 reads CASTFGGGGEAFF. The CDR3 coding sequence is TGTGCCAGCACCTTCGGGGGGGGAGGTGAAGCTTTCTTT.

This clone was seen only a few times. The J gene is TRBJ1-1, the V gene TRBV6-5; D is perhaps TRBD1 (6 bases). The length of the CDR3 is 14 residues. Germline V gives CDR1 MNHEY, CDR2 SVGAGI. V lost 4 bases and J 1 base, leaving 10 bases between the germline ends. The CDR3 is CASSFDRKNTEAFF. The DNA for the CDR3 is TGTGCCAGCAGTTTCGACAGGAAGAACACTGAAGCTTTCTTT.

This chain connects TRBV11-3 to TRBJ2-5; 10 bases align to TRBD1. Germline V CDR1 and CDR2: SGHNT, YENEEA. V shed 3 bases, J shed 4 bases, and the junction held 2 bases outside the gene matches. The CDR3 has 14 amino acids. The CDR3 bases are TGTGCCAGCAGCTTGGGACAGGGGATAGAGACCCAGTACTTC. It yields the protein CASSLGQGIETQYF.

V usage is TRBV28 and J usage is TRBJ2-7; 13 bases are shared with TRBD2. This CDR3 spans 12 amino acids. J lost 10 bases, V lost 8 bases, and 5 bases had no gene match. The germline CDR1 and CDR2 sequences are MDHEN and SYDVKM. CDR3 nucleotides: TGTGCCAGCGGGGGACTAGCGGGGCCCCAGTACTTC. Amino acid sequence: CASGGLAGPQYF.

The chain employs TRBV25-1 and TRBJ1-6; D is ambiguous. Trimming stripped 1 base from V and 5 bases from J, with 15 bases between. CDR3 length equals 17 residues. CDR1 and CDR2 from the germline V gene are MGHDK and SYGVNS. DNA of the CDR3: TGTGCCAGCAGTGAATCCCCGTCCTGGCAGAATAATTCACCCCTCCACTTT. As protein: CASSESPSWQNNSPLHF.

The CDR3 loop reads CASSPREGTRSNQPQHF. The DNA for the CDR3 is TGTGCCAGCAGCCCTCGAGAGGGCACACGAAGCAATCAGCCCCAGCATTTT. The chain links TRBV7-2 to TRBJ1-5; D ambiguous. CDR1 is SGHTA and CDR2 is FQGNSA in the germline V gene. V lost 5 bases and J lost 1, with 18 bases in between. There are 17 residues in the CDR3. The entire variable domain, with the rest obtained from reference TRBV7-2 and TRBJ1-5, is as follows: GAGVSQSPSNKVTEKGKDVELRCDPISGHTALYWYRQSLGQGLEFLIYFQGNSAPDKSGLPSDRFSAERTGGSVSTLTIQRTQQEDSAVYLCASSPREGTRSNQPQHFGDGTRLSIL.

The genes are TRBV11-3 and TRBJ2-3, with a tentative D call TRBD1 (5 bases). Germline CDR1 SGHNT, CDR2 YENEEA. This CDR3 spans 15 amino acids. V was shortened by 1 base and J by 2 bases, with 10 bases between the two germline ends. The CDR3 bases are TGTGCCAGCAGCTTAGTTCAGGGCCCCACAGATACGCAGTATTTT. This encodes CASSLVQGPTDTQYF. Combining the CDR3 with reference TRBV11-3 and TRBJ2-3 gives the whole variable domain EAGVVQSPRYKIIEKKQPVAFWCNPISGHNTLYWYLQNLGQGPELLIRYENEEAVDDSQLPKDRFSAERLKGVDSTLKIQPAELGDSAVYLCASSLVQGPTDTQYFGPGTRLTVL.

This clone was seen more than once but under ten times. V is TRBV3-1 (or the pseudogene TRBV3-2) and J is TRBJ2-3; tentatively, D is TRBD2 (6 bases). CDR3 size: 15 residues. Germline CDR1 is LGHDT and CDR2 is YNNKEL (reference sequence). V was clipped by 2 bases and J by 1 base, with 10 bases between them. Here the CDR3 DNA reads TGTGCCAGCAGCCAATCAGCTAGCGGCACAGATACGCAGTATTTT. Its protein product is CASSQSASGTDTQYF.

The CDR3, as DNA: TGTGCCAGCTCACCATATACTACCCCCGCAGATACGCAGTATTTT. It translates to CASSPYTTPADTQYF. The genes are TRBV18 and TRBJ2-3, with unresolved D. This CDR3 comprises 15 residues. CDR1 and CDR2 from the germline V gene are KGHSH and LQKENI. V was clipped by 2 bases and J by 4 bases, with 13 bases between them.

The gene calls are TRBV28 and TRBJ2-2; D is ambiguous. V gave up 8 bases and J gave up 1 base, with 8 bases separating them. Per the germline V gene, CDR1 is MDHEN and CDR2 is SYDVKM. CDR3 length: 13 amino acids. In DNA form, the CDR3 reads TGTGCCAGCGAGTCAGGGAACACCGGGGAGCTGTTTTTT. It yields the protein CASESGNTGELFF.

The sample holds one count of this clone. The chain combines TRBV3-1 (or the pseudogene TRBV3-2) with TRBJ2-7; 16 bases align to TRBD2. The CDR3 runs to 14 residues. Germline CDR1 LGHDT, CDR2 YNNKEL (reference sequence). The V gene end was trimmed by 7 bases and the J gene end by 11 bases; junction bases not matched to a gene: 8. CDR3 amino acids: CASTPGLAGGPEYF. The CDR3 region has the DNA TGTGCCAGCACCCCGGGACTAGCGGGGGGGCCGGAGTACTTC.

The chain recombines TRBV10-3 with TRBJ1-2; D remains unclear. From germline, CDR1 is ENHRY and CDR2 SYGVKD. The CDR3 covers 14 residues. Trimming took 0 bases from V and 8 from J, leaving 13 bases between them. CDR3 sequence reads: CAISESGRGEGYTF. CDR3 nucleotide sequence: TGTGCCATCAGTGAGTCGGGCCGGGGAGAGGGCTACACCTTC.

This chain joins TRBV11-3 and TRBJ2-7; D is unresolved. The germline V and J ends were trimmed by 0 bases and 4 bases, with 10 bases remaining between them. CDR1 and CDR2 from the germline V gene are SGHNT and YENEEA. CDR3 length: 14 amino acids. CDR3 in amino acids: CASSLEIQAYEQYF. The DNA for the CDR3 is TGTGCCAGCAGCTTAGAAATCCAGGCGTACGAGCAGTACTTC.

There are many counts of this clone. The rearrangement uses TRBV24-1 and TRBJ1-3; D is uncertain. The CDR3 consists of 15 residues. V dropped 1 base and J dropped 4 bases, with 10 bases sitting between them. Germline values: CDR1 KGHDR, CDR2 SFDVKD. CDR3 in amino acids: CATSDFDGSGNTIYF. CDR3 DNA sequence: TGTGCCACCAGTGATTTTGACGGGTCCGGAAACACCATATATTTT.

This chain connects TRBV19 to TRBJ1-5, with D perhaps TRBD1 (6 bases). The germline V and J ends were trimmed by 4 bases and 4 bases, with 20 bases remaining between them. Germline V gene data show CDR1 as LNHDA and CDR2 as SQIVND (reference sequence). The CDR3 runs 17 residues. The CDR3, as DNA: TGTGCCAGTAGTAATCGACAGGTTGGCAGGAAAAATCAGCCCCAGCATTTT. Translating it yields CASSNRQVGRKNQPQHF.

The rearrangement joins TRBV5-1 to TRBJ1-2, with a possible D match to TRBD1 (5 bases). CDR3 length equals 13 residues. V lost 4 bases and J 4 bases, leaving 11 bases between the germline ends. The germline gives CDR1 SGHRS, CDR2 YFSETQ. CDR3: CASSLQDSYGYTF. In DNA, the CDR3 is TGCGCCAGCAGCCTACAAGACAGCTATGGCTACACCTTC. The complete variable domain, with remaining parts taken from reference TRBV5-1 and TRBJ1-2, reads KAGVTQTPRYLIKTRGQQVTLSCSPISGHRSVSWYQQTPGQGLQFLFEYFSETQRNKGNFPGRFSGRQFSNSRSEMNVSTLELGDSALYLCASSLQDSYGYTFGSGTRLTVV.